The 10 T cell receptor beta chains below come from one sample, sequenced in a study of cytomegalovirus exposure and HLA in healthy donors. A multiplex PCR was run with 60 Vbeta primers and 13 Jbeta primers. The method was immunoSEQ multiplex PCR; TCRdb's version includes in-frame clones alone and lacks a portion of them. In the table there are 100,000 to 150,000 clones, around 67% of which are singletons. Material for sequencing was PBMCs. These TCRs come from a man between 60 and 75 years old in good health and CMV-seropositive.

The J gene is TRBJ1-2, the V gene TRBV29-1, with TRBD1 matching over 7 bases. Germline V CDR1 and CDR2: SQVTM, ANQGSEA. The J segment lost 3 bases and the V segment lost 6 bases, leaving 10 bases of the junction unmatched. The CDR3 length is 14 residues. CDR3 nucleotides: TGCAGCGTCCCTGGGACAGCTACGCACTATGGCTACACCTTC. It codes for CSVPGTATHYGYTF.

The V gene is TRBV27, the J gene TRBJ1-1, with 7 bases aligning to TRBD1. Per the germline V gene, CDR1 is MNHEY and CDR2 is SMNVEV (reference sequence). The CDR3 length is 14 residues. Losses at the gene ends were 7 bases for V and 4 bases for J; bases not matched to a gene: 9. CDR3 protein: CASIQTGFTTEAFF. Written as DNA, the CDR3 is TGTGCCAGCATACAGACAGGGTTCACCACTGAAGCTTTCTTT.

In nucleotides, the CDR3 is TGTGCCAGCAGACGGTCCGCCACGAACACCGGGGAGCTGTTTTTT. Translated, it gives CASRRSATNTGELFF. V gene TRBV6-1 combines with J gene TRBJ2-2, with unresolved D. Germline CDR1 MNHNS, CDR2 SASEGT. Trimming removed 6 bases at V and 0 bases at J, with 11 bases between. This CDR3 spans 15 amino acids.

V is TRBV2 and J is TRBJ2-5, with 10 nucleotides matching TRBD2. With 7 bases clipped from V and 4 bases from J, the junction kept 9 bases outside the gene matches. Germline assignment: CDR1 SNHLY and CDR2 FYNNEI. The CDR3 contains 15 residues. This CDR3 reads CASTDASGGSETQYF. CDR3 coding DNA: TGTGCCAGCACCGATGCTAGCGGGGGATCAGAGACCCAGTACTTC.

The rearrangement uses TRBV10-1 and TRBJ2-7; D is possibly TRBD1 (6 bases). Germline CDR1 and CDR2: WNHNN and SYGVQD (reference sequence). Trimming removed 8 bases at V and 6 bases at J, with 20 bases between. The CDR3 totals 14 residues. The CDR3, as DNA: TGCGCCAGCGCCTCGGGGCAGGGGTTGGGCGAGCAGTACTTC. This encodes CASASGQGLGEQYF.

The chain links TRBV5-1 to TRBJ2-4, with 10 bases identical to TRBD1. J lost 8 bases, V lost 4 bases, and 6 bases had no gene match. The CDR3 length is 14 residues. Germline V gene sequence: CDR1 SGHRS, CDR2 YFSETQ. CDR3 amino acids: CASSNADRGDIQYF. CDR3 coding DNA: TGCGCCAGCAGCAACGCGGACAGGGGGGACATTCAGTACTTC.

This chain connects TRBV7-2 to TRBJ1-5; maybe TRBD1 (5 bases). V was cut by 5 bases and J by 0 bases, with 8 bases left in between. The CDR3 contains 14 residues. Germline lookup yields CDR1 SGHTA and CDR2 FQGNSA. The CDR3 DNA reads TGTGCCAGCAGCCGACAGATTAGCAATCAGCCCCAGCATTTT. It is translated as CASSRQISNQPQHF.

Concerning this clone: The same CDR3 can be traced to other DNA sequences in this sample. The chain carries TRBV29-1 and TRBJ1-1; the D gene is possibly TRBD1 (5 bases). Trimming stripped 4 bases from V and 0 bases from J, with 15 bases between. The CDR3 covers 15 residues. Germline CDR1 reads SQVTM; CDR2 reads ANQGSEA. In DNA, the CDR3 is TGCAGCGTTGGGGGGGGATGGGCCATGAACACTGAAGCTTTCTTT. Protein: CSVGGGWAMNTEAFF. Full variable domain (missing parts from reference TRBV29-1 and TRBJ1-1): SAVISQKPSRDICQRGTSLTIQCQVDSQVTMMFWYRQQPGQSLTLIATANQGSEATYESGFVIDKFPISRPNLTFSTLTVSNMSPEDSSIYLCSVGGGWAMNTEAFFGQGTRLTVV.

J is TRBJ2-3 and V is TRBV6-1; 7 nucleotides line up with TRBD1. The V segment lost 5 bases and the J segment 2 bases; nucleotides outside the gene matches: 7. CDR1 is MNHNS and CDR2 is SASEGT in the germline V gene. The CDR3 covers 15 residues. DNA of the CDR3: TGTGCCAGCAGTAGCGGACAGGACCTCACAGATACGCAGTATTTT. Translated, it gives CASSSGQDLTDTQYF.

This chain connects TRBV5-4 to TRBJ2-3; maybe TRBD1 (8 bases). CDR1 is SGHNT, CDR2 YYREEE, per germline (reference sequence). The CDR3 is made up of 13 amino acids. Trimming took off 4 bases at V and 6 bases at J, with 12 bases between the two ends. DNA for the CDR3: TGTGCCAGCAGCCAACAGGGGGGGGATACGCAGTATTTT. It is translated as CASSQQGGDTQYF.